This TCR beta chain came from a study of cytomegalovirus exposure and HLA in healthy donors. Broader study findings: Another analysis was done later, and it associated around 15,000 TCR beta sequences with HLA alleles at 0.05 false discovery rate.

The PCR employed 60 Vbeta primers together with 13 Jbeta primers. The data were produced by immunoSEQ multiplex PCR, yet TCRdb's version contains in-frame clones alone and is incomplete. Among some 200,000 clones listed, approximately 80% were seen once. Remarks on this clone: What it binds is unknown.

This receptor was obtained from a girl aged 2 to 10 in good health and CMV-seronegative. Sample: PBMCs.

CDR3 nucleotide sequence: TGTGCCAGCAGCCTCCCGGGACTAGCGGGGGGGCAATCCTACAATGAGCAGTTCTTC. Translating gives CASSLPGLAGGQSYNEQFF. The chain uses TRBV7-3 and TRBJ2-1, with 16 positions matching TRBD2. The trim removed 5 bases at V and 1 base at J, leaving 8 bases unmatched. The CDR3 is 19 amino acids. The germline gives CDR1 SGHTA, CDR2 FQGTGA.